This is a list of T cell receptor beta chains from one sample in a study of cytomegalovirus exposure and HLA in healthy donors. Clones were read by immunoSEQ multiplex PCR, and TCRdb kept only the in-frame ones, dropping some. The table lists 55,000 to 80,000 clones, approximately 82% of them singletons. The source material was PBMCs. Receptors originate from a man aged 18 to 30 in good health and CMV-seronegative. Each CDR3 is given with its conserved first and last residue. The D gene is left open where the match is weak. Clone sizes are given selectively: once, few, many, or a class where the clone is expanded.

cdr3_aa cdr3_nt v_call clone_size j_call d_call
CAWRTGVFLSGANVLTF TGTGCCTGGAGGACAGGGGTCTTCCTTTCTGGGGCCAACGTCCTGACTTTC TRBV30 once TRBJ2-6 TRBD1
CASSFLAAYNEQFF TGTGCCAGCAGTTTCCTAGCGGCCTACAATGAGCAGTTCTTC TRBV27 NA TRBJ2-1 TRBD2
CASSFLFVGQKHFNQPQHF TGTGCCAGCAGTTTCTTATTCGTGGGACAGAAACATTTCAATCAGCCCCAGCATTTT TRBV28 NA TRBJ1-5 TRBD1
CASSLNGRVLSGYTF TGTGCCAGCAGCTTAAATGGCAGGGTGCTTTCTGGCTACACCTTC TRBV7-2 NA TRBJ1-2 NA
CASSLSGQGAEKLFF TGTGCCAGCAGTTTATCGGGACAGGGGGCTGAAAAACTGTTTTTT TRBV28 NA TRBJ1-4 TRBD1
CASSLAGNTDTQYF TGTGCCAGCAGTTTAGCGGGGAACACAGATACGCAGTATTTT TRBV6-6 NA TRBJ2-3 TRBD2
CASSQGWQGAYEQYF TGTGCCAGCAGCCAAGGTTGGCAGGGCGCCTACGAGCAGTACTTC TRBV4-2 NA TRBJ2-7 NA
CAISELSPPNTEAFF TGTGCCATCAGTGAACTCTCCCCTCCGAACACTGAAGCTTTCTTT TRBV10-3 NA TRBJ1-1 NA
CAWSAPGLAGDSQYF TGTGCCTGGAGTGCACCGGGACTAGCGGGAGACTCCCAGTACTTC TRBV30 few TRBJ2-5 TRBD2
CASSLLGVNEQYF TGTGCCAGCAGCCTTCTTGGAGTAAACGAGCAGTACTTC TRBV11-1 NA TRBJ2-7 NA
CASSQDRSFRTGGTYEQYF TGCGCCAGCAGCCAAGATCGGAGCTTTAGGACAGGGGGGACCTACGAGCAGTACTTC TRBV4-1 NA TRBJ2-7 TRBD1
CASSYSIAGYTEAFF TGTGCCAGCAGTTACTCGATTGCCGGGTACACTGAAGCTTTCTTT TRBV6-6 NA TRBJ1-1 NA
CASSPDRGVSGNTIYF TGTGCCAGCAGCCCGGACAGGGGTGTCTCTGGAAACACCATATATTTT TRBV5-6 few TRBJ1-3 TRBD1
CASSQDGTVGGTGELFF TGCGCCAGCAGCCAAGACGGGACAGTGGGCGGCACCGGGGAGCTGTTTTTT TRBV4-1 NA TRBJ2-2 TRBD1
CASRRGGNTEAFF TGTGCCAGCAGGAGGGGGGGGAACACTGAAGCTTTCTTT TRBV28 few TRBJ1-1 NA
CSSSERGNTEAFF TGTTCCAGCAGTGAGCGAGGGAATACTGAAGCTTTCTTT TRBV7-9 NA TRBJ1-1 NA
CARSLDGSRDRVETEAFF TGTGCCAGAAGCTTGGACGGATCGCGGGACAGGGTCGAAACTGAAGCTTTCTTT TRBV5-3 NA TRBJ1-1 TRBD1
CASSPPGGVSYNEQFF TGTGCCAGCAGCCCCCCGGGGGGCGTATCCTACAATGAGCAGTTCTTC TRBV5-4 NA TRBJ2-1 NA
CASSLNRGSDTEAFF TGTGCCAGCAGCTTAAATCGGGGATCGGACACTGAAGCTTTCTTT TRBV7-3 NA TRBJ1-1 NA
CASSSLDRVKTEAFF TGTGCCAGCAGCTCCTTGGACAGGGTTAAAACTGAAGCTTTCTTT TRBV7-2 NA TRBJ1-1 TRBD1
CASSSGQGGGTEAFF TGCGCCAGCAGCTCAGGACAGGGCGGTGGCACTGAAGCTTTCTTT TRBV4-3 NA TRBJ1-1 TRBD1
CASICRWRNYDRGHHDYEQYF TGCGCCAGCATATGTAGGTGGAGGAACTACGACAGGGGACACCATGACTACGAGCAGTACTTC TRBV23-1 NA TRBJ2-7 TRBD1
CASSSGLAGGRSTDTQYF TGCGCCAGCAGCTCGGGACTAGCGGGAGGTCGTTCCACAGATACGCAGTATTTT TRBV5-1 NA TRBJ2-3 TRBD2
CASSLVEGGVAFF TGTGCCAGCAGCTTAGTCGAGGGGGGGGTAGCTTTCTTT TRBV7-2 NA TRBJ1-1 NA
CASSTNKKLRGPYGYTF TGTGCCAGCAGCACGAACAAGAAGCTCAGGGGTCCCTATGGCTACACCTTC TRBV5-4 NA TRBJ1-2 NA
CASSWDRDQPQHF TGCGCCAGCAGTTGGGACAGGGATCAGCCCCAGCATTTT TRBV5-1 few TRBJ1-5 TRBD1
CASSIYYRGQGILQETQYF TGTGCCAGTAGTATATACTACAGAGGACAGGGCATTCTGCAAGAGACCCAGTACTTC TRBV19 NA TRBJ2-5 TRBD1
CASSTGLAGVVDTQYF TGTGCCAGCAGCACGGGACTAGCGGGGGTGGTAGATACGCAGTATTTT TRBV11-2 NA TRBJ2-3 TRBD2
CASSMVQFNTEAFF TGTGCCAGTAGTATGGTCCAGTTCAACACTGAAGCTTTCTTT TRBV19 NA TRBJ1-1 NA
CASSLQAENTEAFF TGTGCCAGCAGCTTACAGGCAGAGAACACTGAAGCTTTCTTT TRBV7-2 NA TRBJ1-1 NA
CASSRGGISYEQYF TGTGCCAGTAGTAGGGGAGGAATTTCCTACGAGCAGTACTTC TRBV19 NA TRBJ2-7 NA
CASNRGGQETQYF TGTGCCAGCAACCGGGGGGGCCAAGAGACCCAGTACTTC TRBV9 NA TRBJ2-5 TRBD2
CTSSLTFQGGGATGELFF TGTACCAGCAGCCTAACATTCCAGGGCGGTGGGGCCACCGGGGAGCTGTTTTTT TRBV7-2 NA TRBJ2-2 NA
CASSLNLDYTQYF TGTGCCAGCAGCTTAAACCTAGATTATACGCAGTATTTT TRBV7-3 NA TRBJ2-3 NA
CASSLDIGSYEQYF TGCGCCAGCAGCTTGGACATTGGCTCCTACGAGCAGTACTTC TRBV5-1 NA TRBJ2-7 NA
CASSEEGDQPQHF TGTGCCAGCAGTGAAGAGGGGGATCAGCCCCAGCATTTT TRBV25-1 NA TRBJ1-5 NA
CASSVGLGAADTQYF TGTGCCAGCAGCGTAGGACTAGGGGCGGCAGATACGCAGTATTTT TRBV9 NA TRBJ2-3 NA
CASSDDYSYQPQHF TGTGCCAGCAGTGACGACTACTCCTATCAGCCCCAGCATTTT TRBV25-1 NA TRBJ1-5 NA
CASSLVSGTESYEQYF TGTGCCAGCAGCTTAGTTTCCGGGACAGAATCTTACGAGCAGTACTTC TRBV7-9 NA TRBJ2-7 TRBD1
CASSPPTTGTGELFF TGTGCCAGCTCACCACCGACTACGGGCACCGGGGAGCTGTTTTTT TRBV18 NA TRBJ2-2 NA
CANRYRANNEQFF TGTGCCAACAGATACAGGGCAAACAATGAGCAGTTCTTC TRBV2 few TRBJ2-1 NA
CATQQGALNQPQHF TGTGCCACGCAACAGGGGGCGCTTAATCAGCCCCAGCATTTT TRBV15 NA TRBJ1-5 TRBD1
CASSYGGQPYF TGTGCCAGCAGTTACGGGGGACAGCCGTACTTC TRBV6-5 NA TRBJ2-5 TRBD1
CASKDRVSYNSPLHF TGTGCCAGCAAGGACAGGGTCTCCTATAATTCACCCCTCCACTTT TRBV6-5 NA TRBJ1-6 TRBD1
CASSLIQDTQYF TGTGCCAGCAGCCTCATACAAGATACGCAGTATTTT TRBV4-2 NA TRBJ2-3 NA
CASSIGTGNSGNTIYF TGCGCCAGCAGCATCGGGACAGGGAACTCTGGAAACACCATATATTTT TRBV5-1 NA TRBJ1-3 TRBD1
CASSLGLAVYEQYF TGTGCCAGCAGCCTCGGACTAGCGGTATACGAGCAGTACTTC TRBV5-4 NA TRBJ2-7 TRBD2
CARPSAGEFEVEQFF TGTGCCAGGCCATCAGCGGGAGAATTCGAGGTTGAGCAGTTCTTC TRBV6-5 NA TRBJ2-1 TRBD2
CASRSTGGTEAFF TGTGCCAGCAGATCGACAGGGGGAACTGAAGCTTTCTTT TRBV6-5 NA TRBJ1-1 TRBD1
CASSFGTSNYGYTF TGTGCCAGCAGTTTCGGGACATCCAACTATGGCTACACCTTC TRBV9 NA TRBJ1-2 NA
CSSSIQGALSTDTQYF TGTTCCAGCAGCATACAGGGGGCCCTAAGCACAGATACGCAGTATTTT TRBV7-9 NA TRBJ2-3 TRBD1
CAWSSSYNEQFF TGTGCCTGGAGCAGCTCCTACAATGAGCAGTTCTTC TRBV30 NA TRBJ2-1 NA
CASSFGMRQGLDGNTIYF TGTGCCAGCAGCTTTGGAATGCGGCAGGGTCTTGATGGAAACACCATATATTTT TRBV7-2 NA TRBJ1-3 NA
CASSLGSGGLYEQYF TGTGCCAGCAGCTTAGGATCAGGAGGTCTCTACGAGCAGTACTTC TRBV7-2 NA TRBJ2-7 NA
CSVVSGVTEAFF TGCAGCGTTGTATCAGGGGTTACTGAAGCTTTCTTT TRBV29-1 NA TRBJ1-1 NA
CAWGQGNSPLHF TGTGCCTGGGGGCAGGGAAATTCACCCCTCCACTTT TRBV30 NA TRBJ1-6 NA